The count of the clone carrying this TCR beta chain is one. This entry comes from a study of blood T cell repertoires in COVID-19. TCRdb's table, derived via immunoSEQ multiplex PCR, lists solely in-frame clones and lacks some. Of 130,000 to 150,000 clones in the sample, 84% were seen once. The germline gives CDR1 SGHNT, CDR2 YENEEA. J gave up 7 bases and V 5 bases, and 8 bases lay outside the gene matches. This CDR3 is built from 15 residues. The TCR originated in a middle-aged man with acute COVID-19. The V call is TRBV11-3, the J call TRBJ2-2; TRBD1 matches at 9 bases. The sample taken for sequencing was PBMCs or T cells enriched from blood (not recorded which). The CDR3 DNA is TGTGCCAGCAGCCCGGGACAGGGATTGATCGGGGAGCTGTTTTTT. Residues: CASSPGQGLIGELFF. Full variable domain (outside the CDR3, taken from reference TRBV11-3 and TRBJ2-2): EAGVVQSPRYKIIEKKQPVAFWCNPISGHNTLYWYLQNLGQGPELLIRYENEEAVDDSQLPKDRFSAERLKGVDSTLKIQPAELGDSAVYLCASSPGQGLIGELFFGEGSRLTVL.